This T cell receptor beta chain derives from a study of T cell changes during pregnancy in multiple sclerosis. Measured with immunoSEQ multiplex PCR; TCRdb has only the in-frame clones, and not every one. The sample comprises about 40,000 clones, about 90% of which are singletons, and around 0.78% rests with the top ten. Trimming stripped 2 bases from V and 0 bases from J, with 12 bases between. Germline V lookup: CDR1 MRHNA, CDR2 SNTAGT. The CDR3 has 16 residues. The clonotype originates from a female donor with multiple sclerosis, enrolled in a pregnancy study. The sample was CD4+ T cells from peripheral blood mononuclear cells, taken before pregnancy. The rearrangement links TRBV6-4 to TRBJ2-3, with TRBD1 as a possible D gene (5 bases). CDR3 nucleotides: TGTGCCAGCAGTGACGGCGCAGGGTCTAGCACAGATACGCAGTATTTT. Amino acids: CASSDGAGSSTDTQYF.